This TCR beta chain comes out of a study of cytomegalovirus exposure and HLA in healthy donors. Separate from the approximately 670-subject first cohort was the 120-subject validation cohort, to which the donors belonged. The table came from immunoSEQ multiplex PCR; TCRdb's copy has only in-frame clones and leaves some out. The data show more than 250,000 clones, roughly 88% seen once. V shed 1 base and J 2 bases; nucleotides not matched to a gene: 10. CDR1 and CDR2 from the germline V gene are SGDLS and YYNGEE. The CDR3 covers 17 residues. This TCR came from a woman aged 18-30 years in good health and CMV-seronegative. The chain links TRBV9 to TRBJ2-3; 7 bases are shared with TRBD2. Source material: PBMCs. The CDR3 bases are TGTGCCAGCAGCGTATGGGCTAGCGGAACCAACACAGATACGCAGTATTTT. It is translated as CASSVWASGTNTDTQYF.